The entry that follows covers one TCR beta chain sequence. Study members were between roughly 18 and 100 years old and lived in fewer than 30 US regions. This entry belongs to a study of blood T cell repertoires in COVID-19. About the research overall: Whether acute or convalescent, the COVID-19 samples came from the United States, Italy and Spain.

Per germline, CDR1 SEHNR and CDR2 FQNEAQ (reference sequence). V lost 1 base to trimming and J lost 1 base, with 11 bases between them. This CDR3 is built from 16 residues. Sequencing was performed with immunoSEQ multiplex PCR; in TCRdb, only in-frame clones are kept and a portion is missing. The profile shows about 250,000 clones, roughly 85% of them singletons. The V gene is TRBV7-9, the J gene TRBJ1-3; D not resolved. Sequencing was done on a sample of PBMCs or T cells enriched from blood (not recorded which). The receptor was derived from a woman aged 45-60 years with acute COVID-19. The CDR3 DNA is TGTGCCAGCAGCTTAGAGGCCTTACAGTCTGGAAACACCATATATTTT. Translating it yields CASSLEALQSGNTIYF.